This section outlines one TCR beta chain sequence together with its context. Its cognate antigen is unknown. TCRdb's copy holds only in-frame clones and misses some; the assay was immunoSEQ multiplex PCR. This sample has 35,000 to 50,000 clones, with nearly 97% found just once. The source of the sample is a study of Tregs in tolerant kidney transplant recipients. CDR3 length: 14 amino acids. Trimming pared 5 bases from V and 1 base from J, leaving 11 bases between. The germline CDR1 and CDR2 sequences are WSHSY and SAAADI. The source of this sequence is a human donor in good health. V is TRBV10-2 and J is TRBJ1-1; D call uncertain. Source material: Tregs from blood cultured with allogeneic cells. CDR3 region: CASSPLTENTEAFF. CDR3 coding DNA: TGCGCCAGCAGTCCCCTAACAGAGAACACTGAAGCTTTCTTT.